This is a list of T cell receptor beta chains from one sample in a study of Graves' ophthalmopathy and Graves' hyperthyroidism. Via MiXCR, TCRdb re-called the multiplex PCR reads, giving one row per CDR3 protein. Found here are about 620,000 distinct CDR3 sequences, over 20% of them singletons; the top ten hold roughly 6.9%. The sequencing input was peripheral blood. The source is a young woman with stable Graves' hyperthyroidism. Some clones in this sample may be carry-over from other donors' samples. Each CDR3 is given with its conserved first and last residue. The D gene is left open where the match is weak. Size is stated for part of the rows, as once, few or many counts, or as a class when the clone is expanded.

j_call | d_call | cdr3_length | clone_size | v_call | cdr3_nt | cdr3_aa
TRBJ2-5 | NA | 13 | many | TRBV20-1 | TGCAGTGCTAGCGGGGACTACCAAGAGACCCAGTACTTC | CSASGDYQETQYF
TRBJ2-5 | NA | 15 | many | TRBV20-1 | TGCAGTGCTAGGTTCGGCGGGGGCCAGAAAGAGACCCAGTACTTC | CSARFGGGQKETQYF
TRBJ1-5 | NA | 14 | NA | TRBV12-3/TRBV12-4 | TGTGCCAGCAGTTTCTTCGAAAGTGATCAGCCCCAGCATTTT | CASSFFESDQPQHF
TRBJ1-3 | TRBD1 | 14 | NA | TRBV15 | TGTGCCACCAGCCGGACAGGGACAGGAAACACCATATATTTT | CATSRTGTGNTIYF
TRBJ2-7 | NA | 14 | many | TRBV15 | TGTGCCACCAGCAGAGCACAAAATCGGGCCGAGCAGTACTTC | CATSRAQNRAEQYF
TRBJ2-7 | NA | 14 | NA | TRBV20-1 | TGCAGTGCTAGCGACCGTTACCTTACCCTCGAGCAGTACTTC | CSASDRYLTLEQYF
TRBJ2-3 | NA | 13 | many | TRBV13 | TGTGCCAGCAGCTTACGGGGTGCAGATACGCAGTATTTT | CASSLRGADTQYF
TRBJ1-5 | NA | 13 | few | TRBV3-1 | TGTGCCAGCAGCCTCCTCCAGGGAGGGCCCCAGCATTTT | CASSLLQGGPQHF
TRBJ2-5 | TRBD1 | 16 | many | TRBV7-9 | TGTGCCAGCAGCTTGATACCGGGACAGGGTGTCGAGACCCAGTACTTC | CASSLIPGQGVETQYF
TRBJ2-7 | NA | 13 | NA | TRBV6-1 | TGTGCCAGCAAAAGGGGGAGCTCCTACGAGCAGTACTTC | CASKRGSSYEQYF
TRBJ1-2 | NA | 14 | NA | TRBV24-1 | TGTGCCACCAGTGATTTCGCCGGGGTCCATGGCTACACCTTC | CATSDFAGVHGYTF
TRBJ1-5 | NA | 17 | NA | TRBV28 | TGTGCCAGCAGCTCTCCCATTCGGGGCTCAGGCAATCAGCCCCAGCATTTT | CASSSPIRGSGNQPQHF
TRBJ2-3 | TRBD2 | 18 | NA | TRBV10-1 | TGCGCCAGCAGTGGACCCGGGACTAGCGGACACCGCACAGATACGCAGTATTTT | CASSGPGTSGHRTDTQYF
TRBJ2-7 | NA | 16 | few | TRBV12-5 | TGTGCTAGTGGTTACTCAGGAAGTGGGGGCTCCTACGAGCAGTACTTC | CASGYSGSGGSYEQYF
TRBJ2-7 | TRBD1 | 17 | NA | TRBV12-3/TRBV12-4 | TGTGTCAGCAGTCGGAACCAGGGACAGGGCGGTTTAGGCGAGCAGTACTTC | CVSSRNQGQGGLGEQYF
TRBJ2-7 | NA | 11 | many | TRBV29-1 | TGCAGCGTTTGGACTACCCGGGAGCAGTACTTC | CSVWTTREQYF
TRBJ2-7 | TRBD2 | 17 | many | TRBV6-5 | TGTGCCAGCAGTTACTCGATGAGGGCTAGCGGGGCAAACGAGCAGTACTTC | CASSYSMRASGANEQYF
TRBJ2-7 | NA | 12 | many | TRBV12-3/TRBV12-4 | TGTGCCAGCAGTCCAGTATCCTACGAGCAGTACTTC | CASSPVSYEQYF
TRBJ2-7 | TRBD1 | 15 | many | TRBV7-9 | TGTGCCAGCAGCCCTAGGACAGGCTTACTCTACGAGCAGTACTTC | CASSPRTGLLYEQYF
TRBJ1-1 | NA | 13 | NA | TRBV6-2/TRBV6-3 | TGTGCCAGCAGTTTGACAGCCGTACCTGAAGCTTTCTTT | CASSLTAVPEAFF
TRBJ2-7 | NA | 17 | many | TRBV7-9 | TGTGCCAGCAGCTTAGGATCGGAGGACGGAGCCCGCTACGAGCAGTACTTC | CASSLGSEDGARYEQYF
TRBJ2-5 | NA | 15 | few | TRBV4-2 | TGTGCCAGCAGCCCCGGAGGTATTGCCCAAGAGACCCAGTACTTC | CASSPGGIAQETQYF
TRBJ2-2 | NA | 12 | many | TRBV12-3/TRBV12-4 | TGTGCTGGAAGGGGATACACCGGGGAGCTGTTTTTT | CAGRGYTGELFF
TRBJ2-2 | TRBD2 | 18 | NA | TRBV5-1 | TGCGCCAGCAGCCAGAACCCTACTAGCGGGGGGGCCTCCGGGGAGCTGTTTTTT | CASSQNPTSGGASGELFF
TRBJ2-7 | NA | 16 | many | TRBV6-1 | TGTGCCAGCAGTGAAACCGGGACACTTTTATCCTACGAGCAGTACTTC | CASSETGTLLSYEQYF
TRBJ2-7 | TRBD2 | 16 | few | TRBV20-1 | TGCAGTGCTAGTGAACTAGCGGGAGGTCGTTCCTACGAGCAGTACTTC | CSASELAGGRSYEQYF
TRBJ1-1 | NA | 14 | NA | TRBV12-3/TRBV12-4 | TGTGCCAGCACCTTGAGGGGGACGAACACTGAAGCTTTCTTT | CASTLRGTNTEAFF
TRBJ1-5 | NA | 13 | few | TRBV12-3/TRBV12-4 | TGTGCCAGCAGCTTTCGCACTGATCAGCCCCAGCATTTT | CASSFRTDQPQHF
TRBJ1-3 | NA | 17 | NA | TRBV15 | TGTGCCACCAGCAGAGGTCCAGTCTGGGCGGGAGGAAACACCATATATTTT | CATSRGPVWAGGNTIYF
TRBJ1-6 | NA | 12 | many | TRBV30 | TGTGCCTGGAGCTTAGGGGCCTCACCCCTCCACTTT | CAWSLGASPLHF
TRBJ1-5 | NA | 15 | NA | TRBV12-3/TRBV12-4 | TGTGCCAGCAGTTACGCGGGGGGCCAGAATCAGCCCCAGCATTTT | CASSYAGGQNQPQHF
TRBJ1-1 | NA | 19 | many | TRBV20-1 | TGCAGTGCTAAACTTGGGGCCGGCGGGGGACTTAACCAAAACACTGAAGCTTTCTTT | CSAKLGAGGGLNQNTEAFF
TRBJ1-1 | NA | 13 | NA | TRBV7-2 | TGTGCCAGCAGCTTAGCACTGGGGACACAAGCTTTCTTT | CASSLALGTQAFF
TRBJ2-7 | NA | 16 | many | TRBV6-2/TRBV6-3 | TGTGCCAGCAGTTACTCGAGGAGTTCCGGGGACTACGAGCAGTACTTC | CASSYSRSSGDYEQYF
TRBJ1-5 | NA | 15 | many | TRBV28 | TGTGCCAGCAGTTTATTCCGGCAGGTGGGTCAGCCCCAGCATTTT | CASSLFRQVGQPQHF
TRBJ2-2 | TRBD1 | 16 | many | TRBV12-3/TRBV12-4 | TGTGCCAGCAGTAAACCTAGGACAGGGAGTGCCGGGGAGCTGTTTTTT | CASSKPRTGSAGELFF
TRBJ1-5 | NA | 15 | many | TRBV29-1 | TGCAGCGTTGGAGGAGTAGGGCCGAGCAATCAGCCCCAGCATTTT | CSVGGVGPSNQPQHF